This T cell receptor beta chain derives from a study of Graves' ophthalmopathy and Graves' hyperthyroidism. Across the whole study: Peripheral blood (taken before any treatment) was collected at initial diagnosis. Study conclusions and caveats: Ophthalmopathy was separated from stable hyperthyroidism by a 13-signature model with around 89% sensitivity and around 81% specificity.

Amplifying from RNA transcripts, the study obtained TCR beta CDR3 regions. Following a first-round RT-PCR that used HTBI primers, a second-round multiplex PCR was carried out. TCRdb fed the multiplex PCR reads into MiXCR, producing one record per CDR3 protein. This table holds about 400,000 distinct CDR3 sequences, about 16% found once. In its sample, this clonotype was seen many times. Antigen unknown. Trimming removed 3 bases from V and 3 bases from J, with 18 bases in between. The germline V gene has CDR1 DFQATT and CDR2 SNEGSKA (reference sequence). This CDR3 is 15 amino acids long. Symptoms, serum thyroxine and TRAb, thyroid ultrasound, and orbital computed tomography formed the diagnostic basis. The PBMCs had their origin in 10 ml of fresh peripheral blood.

The V call is TRBV20-1, the J call TRBJ2-7, with D hard to call. The sequenced material came from peripheral blood. This receptor was obtained from a woman aged 18-29 years with Graves' ophthalmopathy. The CDR3 sequence is CSASLWAPQNYEQYF. The CDR3 DNA reads as TGCAGTGCTAGTCTTTGGGCGCCACAAAACTACGAGCAGTACTTC.